The clone carrying this T cell receptor beta chain turned up a few times. Its specificity is not known. The authors ran a second PCR of roughly 6 to 12 cycles using a sample-barcoded 5' primer and a J-beta primer mix. One entry per CDR3 protein results from TCRdb running MiXCR on the 5' RACE reads. The repertoire consists of about 650,000 distinct CDR3 sequences, with about 30% occurring once and the leading ten covering about 16%. The sample is drawn from a study of blood T cells in healthy people across ages. Study-wide results and limits: There was a strong correlation between TCR beta diversity and naive T cell percentage. There were more naive CD4+ cells and higher diversity in long-lived donors than in aged donors.

V lost 5 bases and J lost 7, with 14 bases in between. CDR3 length: 14 amino acids. Germline V lookup: CDR1 SGHVS, CDR2 FQNEAQ. The V gene is TRBV7-8, the J gene TRBJ1-4; no definite D call. The receptor was isolated from a woman aged 80 or over in good health. Material for sequencing was blood. Written as DNA, the CDR3 is TGTGCCAGCAGCCTGGGCCCGGGAGGTGAAAAACTGTTTTTT. The encoded protein is CASSLGPGGEKLFF.